Shown below are 9 T cell receptor beta chains from a single sample sequenced in a study of cytomegalovirus exposure and HLA in healthy donors (dated by TCRdb to the late 2010s). Library construction relied on the immunoSEQ multiplex PCR assay. A mixture of 60 forward primers for TCR Vbeta segments and 13 reverse primers for TCR Jbeta segments was used in the multiplex PCR. TCRdb limited this immuneACCESS table to in-frame rearrangements with V and J called. A share of clones is missing; checked studies link under half to unresolved V genes, and the rest is unexplained. Across this sample there are about 110,000 clones, with roughly 63% seen only once. The ten largest make up 5.4% of the sample. Sequencing input: PBMCs. Receptor source: a woman aged 70-85 years in good health and CMV-seropositive.

J is TRBJ2-3 and V is TRBV7-9; the D gene is possibly TRBD2 (5 bases). From germline, CDR1 is SEHNR and CDR2 FQNEAQ (reference sequence). The CDR3 runs to 14 residues. Between the trimmed V and J ends, which lost 5 bases and 0 bases, there was a span of 9 bases. CDR3 protein: CASSPSGSTDTQYF. CDR3 DNA sequence: TGTGCCAGCAGCCCGAGCGGAAGCACAGATACGCAGTATTTT.

The chain has TRBV5-1 and TRBJ1-6; D unclear. Germline CDR1 and CDR2: SGHRS and YFSETQ. The V end lost 0 bases, the J end lost 10 bases, and 14 bases lay between the germline ends. This CDR3 has 15 residues. CDR3 nucleotide sequence: TGCGCCAGCAGCTTGGGCGGTCCGGTAATCTCACCCCTCCACTTT. Translated, it gives CASSLGGPVISPLHF.

The chain couples TRBV6-1 to TRBJ2-7; tentatively, D is TRBD2 (5 bases). V gave up 4 bases and J gave up 3 bases, with 13 bases separating them. Germline CDR1 and CDR2: MNHNS and SASEGT. This CDR3 is 14 amino acids long. CDR3 in DNA: TGTGCCAGCAGTGTCTTCTCTAGCCTCTACGAGCAGTACTTC. Its protein product is CASSVFSSLYEQYF.

This clone was detected only a few times. The V gene is TRBV7-9, the J gene TRBJ1-1, with D possibly matching TRBD1 (6 bases). This CDR3 contains 14 residues. Germline V lookup: CDR1 SEHNR, CDR2 FQNEAQ (reference sequence). Trimming took 2 bases from V and 1 from J, leaving 8 bases between them. CDR3 in DNA: TGTGCCAGCAGCTTAACACAGGGGAACACTGAAGCTTTCTTT. It specifies CASSLTQGNTEAFF.

The chain uses TRBV30 and TRBJ2-7; the match to TRBD1 covers 9 bases. The CDR3 spans 17 residues. V shed 2 bases and J 2 bases; nucleotides not matched to a gene: 13. CDR1 is GTSNPN and CDR2 is SVGIG in the germline V gene (reference sequence). CDR3 nucleotide sequence: TGTGCCTGGAGTCGGGACAGGGAATTAATCTCCACCTACGAGCAGTACTTC. It is translated as CAWSRDRELISTYEQYF.

As DNA, the CDR3 is TGTGCCAGCTCTCCCATGGGGGCTATGAACACTGAAGCTTTCTTT. Amino acids: CASSPMGAMNTEAFF. The chain recombines TRBV18 with TRBJ1-1; maybe TRBD1 (6 bases). Trimming took 6 bases from V and 0 from J, leaving 14 bases between them. This CDR3 region has 15 residues. The germline V gene has CDR1 KGHSH and CDR2 LQKENI.

The chain joins TRBV7-9 to TRBJ1-1, with D uncertain. The CDR3 spans 11 residues. Looked up from germline, CDR1 is SEHNR and CDR2 is FQNEAQ (reference sequence). Between the trimmed V and J ends, which lost 2 bases and 10 bases, there was a span of 8 bases. In nucleotides, the CDR3 is TGTGCCAGCAGCTTAAGCCTAGGAGCTTTCTTT. As protein: CASSLSLGAFF.

The chain uses TRBV30 and TRBJ2-3; D gene unclear. This CDR3 spans 13 amino acids. Germline CDR1 reads GTSNPN; CDR2 reads SVGIG (reference sequence). V was cut by 4 bases and J by 0 bases, with 8 bases left in between. Written as DNA, the CDR3 is TGTGCCTGGACCGGGTCTAGCACAGATACGCAGTATTTT. It yields the protein CAWTGSSTDTQYF.

The rearrangement uses TRBV15 and TRBJ2-5, with 7 positions matching TRBD2. The last part of the DNA fits TRBJ2-7 better; the J call may be wrong. The CDR3 consists of 12 residues. Germline CDR1 reads LNHNV; CDR2 reads YYDKDF (reference sequence). CDR3 in DNA: TGTGCCACCAGCAGGGGGGGGTACGAGCAGTACTTC. Residues: CATSRGGYEQYF.